The source of this T cell receptor beta chain is a study of CD8 T cells in ankylosing spondylitis. Overall study findings and caveats: Matched ankylosing spondylitis synovial fluid reportedly showed significant enrichment of disease-linked clones. What appeared characteristic of ankylosing spondylitis blood was a TCR beta motif of eight highly homologous variants. Researchers report that disease-linked clones proved CD8+ and relatively rare in peripheral blood.

With molecular barcodes, quantitative 5'-RACE was used to make the TCR beta libraries. TCRdb reanalysed the 5' RACE reads using MiXCR and keeps one entry per CDR3 protein. Altogether a few hundred thousand distinct CDR3 sequences are present, 9.5% to 12% being singletons, with the ten largest covering 6% to 8%. This clonotype was recorded at least ten times. Its matching antigen is unknown. The CDR3 covers 14 residues. Germline CDR1 reads SGHRS; CDR2 reads YFSETQ. V lost 0 bases and J lost 7; bases outside the gene matches: 6. V gene TRBV5-1 combines with J gene TRBJ2-5; 7 nucleotides match TRBD2. The sample taken for sequencing was blood, either unsorted or a sorted T cell fraction (not recorded which). This TCR was recovered from a male donor with ankylosing spondylitis or in good health (not recorded which). The DNA for the CDR3 is TGCGCCAGCAGCTTGGTTGCGGGAGAGGGGACCCAGTACTTC. Translating gives CASSLVAGEGTQYF.